This T cell receptor (beta chain) came from a study of spatial heterogeneity in lung cancer. Whole-study findings and limits: Tumor mutation counts were tracked by expanded intratumoral alpha and beta TCR counts.

As for this clonotype: Its antigen is not identified. This clone may be a read error of a much larger clone one base away.

Time point in this sample: sample taken at primary tumor resection. 72 TRACERx patients with early, untreated non-small cell lung cancer donated samples. The CDR3 length is 15 residues. Trimming left V 10 bases short and J 1 base short, with 18 bases between. CDR1 and CDR2 (germline): MNHNY, SVGAGI (reference sequence). TCRdb itself ran the 5' RACE reads through MiXCR, one entry per CDR3 protein. The table lists around 8,700 distinct CDR3 sequences, 5% to 6.5% of them singletons, with roughly a quarter in the top ten. The source of this sequence is a female donor with early-stage non-small cell lung cancer. V and J are TRBV6-6 and TRBJ2-3; D is perhaps TRBD1 (7 bases). The starting material was lung tumor tissue, obtained at surgery. The CDR3 DNA reads as TGTGCCAACAGCCCTAGCGACAGGGGCACAGATACGCAGTATTTT. Translating gives CANSPSDRGTDTQYF.